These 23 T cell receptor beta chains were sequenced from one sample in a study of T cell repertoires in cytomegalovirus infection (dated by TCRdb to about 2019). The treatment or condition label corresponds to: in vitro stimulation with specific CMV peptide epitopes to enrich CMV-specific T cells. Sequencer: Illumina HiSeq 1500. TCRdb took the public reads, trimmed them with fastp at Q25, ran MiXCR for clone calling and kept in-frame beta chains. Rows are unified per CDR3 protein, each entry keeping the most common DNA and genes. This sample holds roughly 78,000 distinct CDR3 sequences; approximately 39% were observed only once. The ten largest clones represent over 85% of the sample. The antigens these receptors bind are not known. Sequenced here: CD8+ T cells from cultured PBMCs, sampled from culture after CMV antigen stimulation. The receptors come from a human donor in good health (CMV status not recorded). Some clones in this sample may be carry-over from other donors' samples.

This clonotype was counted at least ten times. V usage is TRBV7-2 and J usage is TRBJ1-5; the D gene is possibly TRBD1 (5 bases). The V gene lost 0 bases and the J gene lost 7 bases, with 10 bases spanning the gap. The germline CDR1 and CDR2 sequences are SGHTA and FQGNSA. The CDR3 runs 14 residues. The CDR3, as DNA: TGTGCCAGCAGCTTAGCGGAGGGGAGGCAGCCCCAGCATTTT. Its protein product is CASSLAEGRQPQHF.

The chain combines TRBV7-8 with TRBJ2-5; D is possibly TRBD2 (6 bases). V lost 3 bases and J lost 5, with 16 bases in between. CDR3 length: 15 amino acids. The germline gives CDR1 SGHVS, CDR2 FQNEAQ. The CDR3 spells CASSFQNGGTETQYF. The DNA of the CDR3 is TGTGCCAGCAGCTTTCAAAACGGGGGAACTGAGACCCAGTACTTC.

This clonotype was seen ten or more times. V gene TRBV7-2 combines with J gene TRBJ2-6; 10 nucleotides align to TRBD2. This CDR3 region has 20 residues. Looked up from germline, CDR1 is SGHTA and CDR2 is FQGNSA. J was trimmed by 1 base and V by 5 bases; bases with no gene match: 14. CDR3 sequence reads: CASSLRTRVAGGSGANVLTF. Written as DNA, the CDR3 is TGTGCCAGCAGCCTCCGTACGCGGGTAGCGGGGGGATCTGGGGCCAACGTCCTGACTTTC.

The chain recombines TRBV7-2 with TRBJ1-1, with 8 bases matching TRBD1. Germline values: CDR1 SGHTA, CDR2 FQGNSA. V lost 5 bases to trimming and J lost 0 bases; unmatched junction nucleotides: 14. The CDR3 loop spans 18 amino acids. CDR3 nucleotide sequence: TGTGCCAGCAGCCTCGGACAGGGCCATGGGGTATTGAACACTGAAGCTTTCTTT. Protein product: CASSLGQGHGVLNTEAFF. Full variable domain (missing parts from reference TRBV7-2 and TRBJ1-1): GAGVSQSPSNKVTEKGKDVELRCDPISGHTALYWYRQSLGQGLEFLIYFQGNSAPDKSGLPSDRFSAERTGGSVSTLTIQRTQQEDSAVYLCASSLGQGHGVLNTEAFFGQGTRLTVV.

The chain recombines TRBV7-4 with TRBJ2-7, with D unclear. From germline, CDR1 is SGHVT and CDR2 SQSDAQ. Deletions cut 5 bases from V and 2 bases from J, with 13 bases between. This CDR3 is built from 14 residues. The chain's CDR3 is CASSPPSGPYEQYF. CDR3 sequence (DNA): TGTGCCAGCAGCCCCCCGTCGGGCCCCTACGAGCAGTACTTC.

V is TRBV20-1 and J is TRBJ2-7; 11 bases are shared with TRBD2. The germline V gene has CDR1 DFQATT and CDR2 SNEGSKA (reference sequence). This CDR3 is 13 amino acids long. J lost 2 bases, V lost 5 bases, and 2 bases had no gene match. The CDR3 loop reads CSALSGGAYEQYF. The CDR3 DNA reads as TGCAGTGCTCTTAGCGGGGGGGCCTACGAGCAGTACTTC.

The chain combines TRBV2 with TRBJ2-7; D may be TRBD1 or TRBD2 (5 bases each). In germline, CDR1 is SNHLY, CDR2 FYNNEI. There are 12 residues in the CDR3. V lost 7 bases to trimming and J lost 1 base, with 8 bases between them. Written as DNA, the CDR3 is TGTGCCAGCACCGAGGGGTCCTACGAGCAGTACTTC. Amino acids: CASTEGSYEQYF.

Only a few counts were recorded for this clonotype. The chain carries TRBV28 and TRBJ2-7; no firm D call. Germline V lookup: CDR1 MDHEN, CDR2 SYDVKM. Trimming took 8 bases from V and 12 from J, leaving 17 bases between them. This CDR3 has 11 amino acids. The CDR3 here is CASAFADKVYF. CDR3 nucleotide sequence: TGTGCCAGCGCCTTTGCCGACAAGGTGTACTTC.

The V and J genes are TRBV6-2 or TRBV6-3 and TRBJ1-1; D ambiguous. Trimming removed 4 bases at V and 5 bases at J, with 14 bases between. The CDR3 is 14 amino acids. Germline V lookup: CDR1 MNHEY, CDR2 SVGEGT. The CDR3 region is CASSFSSRRTEAFF. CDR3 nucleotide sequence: TGTGCCAGCAGTTTCTCCAGCAGGCGGACTGAAGCTTTCTTT.

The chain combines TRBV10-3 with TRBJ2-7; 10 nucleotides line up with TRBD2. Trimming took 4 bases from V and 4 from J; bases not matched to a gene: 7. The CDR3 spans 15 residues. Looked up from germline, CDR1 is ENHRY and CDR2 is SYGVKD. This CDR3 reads CAISGPGTSDYEQYF. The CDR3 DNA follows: TGTGCCATCAGTGGTCCCGGGACTAGCGATTACGAGCAGTACTTC.

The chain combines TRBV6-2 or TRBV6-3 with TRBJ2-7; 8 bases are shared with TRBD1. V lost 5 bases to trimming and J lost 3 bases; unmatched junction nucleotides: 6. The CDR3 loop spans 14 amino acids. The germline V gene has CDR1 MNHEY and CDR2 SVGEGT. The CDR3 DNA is TGTGCCAGCAGTAAGGACAGGGTCGGCTACGAGCAGTACTTC. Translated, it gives CASSKDRVGYEQYF.

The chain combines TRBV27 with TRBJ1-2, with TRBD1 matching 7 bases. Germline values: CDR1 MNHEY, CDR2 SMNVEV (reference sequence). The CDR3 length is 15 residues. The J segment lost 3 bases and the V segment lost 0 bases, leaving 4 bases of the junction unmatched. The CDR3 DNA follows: TGTGCCAGCAGTTTATCGATACAGGGGTACTATGGCTACACCTTC. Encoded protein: CASSLSIQGYYGYTF.

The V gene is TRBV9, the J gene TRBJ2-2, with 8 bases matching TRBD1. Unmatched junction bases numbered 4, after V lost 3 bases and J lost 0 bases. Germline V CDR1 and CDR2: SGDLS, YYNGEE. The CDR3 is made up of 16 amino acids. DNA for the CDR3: TGTGCCAGCAGCGGTCCGGGACAGGCGAACACCGGGGAGCTGTTTTTT. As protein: CASSGPGQANTGELFF.

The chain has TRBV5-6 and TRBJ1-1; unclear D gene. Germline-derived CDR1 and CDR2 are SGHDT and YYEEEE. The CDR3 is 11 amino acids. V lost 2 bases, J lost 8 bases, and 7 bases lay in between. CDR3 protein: CASSLYSEAFF. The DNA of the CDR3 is TGTGCCAGCAGCTTATACTCCGAAGCTTTCTTT.

The CDR3 nucleotides read TGTGCCAGCAGGGCGACGCACAGGGGGGAAAAACTGTTTTTT. This sequence encodes CASRATHRGEKLFF. The chain combines TRBV2 with TRBJ1-4, with 8 bases aligning to TRBD1. Trimming at V came to 6 bases and at J to 8 bases, leaving 8 bases not matched to a gene. The CDR3 totals 14 residues. Per germline, CDR1 SNHLY and CDR2 FYNNEI.

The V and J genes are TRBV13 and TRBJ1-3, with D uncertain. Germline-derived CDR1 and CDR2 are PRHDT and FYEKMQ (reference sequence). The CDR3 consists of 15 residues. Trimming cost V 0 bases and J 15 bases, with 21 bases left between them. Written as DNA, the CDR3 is TGTGCCAGCAGCTTAGGGACGGCCGCTGATGGCCTCGAATATTTT. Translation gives CASSLGTAADGLEYF.

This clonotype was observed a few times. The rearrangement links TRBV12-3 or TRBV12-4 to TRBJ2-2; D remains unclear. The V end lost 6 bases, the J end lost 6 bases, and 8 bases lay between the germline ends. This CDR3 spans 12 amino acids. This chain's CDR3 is CASSFISGELFF. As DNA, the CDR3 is TGTGCCAGCAGCTTTATATCCGGGGAGCTGTTTTTT.

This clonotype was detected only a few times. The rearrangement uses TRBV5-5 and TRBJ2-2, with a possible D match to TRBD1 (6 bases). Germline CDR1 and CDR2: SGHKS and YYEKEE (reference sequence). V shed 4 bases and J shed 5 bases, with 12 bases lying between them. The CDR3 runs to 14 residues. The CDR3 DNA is TGTGCCAGCAGCGCAGGGGATTGGACCGGGGAGCTGTTTTTT. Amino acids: CASSAGDWTGELFF. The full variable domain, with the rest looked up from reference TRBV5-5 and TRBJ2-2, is DAGVTQSPTHLIKTRGQQVTLRCSPISGHKSVSWYQQVLGQGPQFIFQYYEKEERGRGNFPDRFSARQFPNYSSELNVNALLLGDSALYLCASSAGDWTGELFFGEGSRLTVL.

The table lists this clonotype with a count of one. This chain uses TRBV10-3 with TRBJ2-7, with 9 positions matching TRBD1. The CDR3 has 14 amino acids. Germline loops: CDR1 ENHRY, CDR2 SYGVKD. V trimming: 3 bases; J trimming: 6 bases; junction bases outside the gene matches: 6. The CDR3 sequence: CAISEGTGPVEQYF. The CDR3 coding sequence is TGTGCCATCAGTGAAGGGACAGGGCCCGTCGAGCAGTACTTC.

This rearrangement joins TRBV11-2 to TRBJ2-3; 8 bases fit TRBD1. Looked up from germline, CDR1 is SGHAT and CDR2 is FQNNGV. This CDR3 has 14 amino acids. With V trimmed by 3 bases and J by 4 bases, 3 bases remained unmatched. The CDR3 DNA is TGTGCCAGCAGCTTCGGACAGGGCTCAGATACGCAGTATTTT. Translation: CASSFGQGSDTQYF.

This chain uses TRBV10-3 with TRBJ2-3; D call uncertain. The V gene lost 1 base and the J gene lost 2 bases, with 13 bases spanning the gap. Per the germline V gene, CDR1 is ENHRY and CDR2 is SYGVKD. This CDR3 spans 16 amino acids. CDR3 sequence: CAISELGDSHTDTQYF. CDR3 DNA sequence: TGTGCCATCAGTGAGTTGGGTGACTCCCACACAGATACGCAGTATTTT.

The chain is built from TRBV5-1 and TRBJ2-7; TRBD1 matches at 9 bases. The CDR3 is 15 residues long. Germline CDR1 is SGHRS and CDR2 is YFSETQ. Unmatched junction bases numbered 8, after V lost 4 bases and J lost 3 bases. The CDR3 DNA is TGCGCCAGCAGCCAACCTCGACAGGGGGGCTACGAGCAGTACTTC. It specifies CASSQPRQGGYEQYF. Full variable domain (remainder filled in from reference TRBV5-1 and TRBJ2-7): KAGVTQTPRYLIKTRGQQVTLSCSPISGHRSVSWYQQTPGQGLQFLFEYFSETQRNKGNFPGRFSGRQFSNSRSEMNVSTLELGDSALYLCASSQPRQGGYEQYFGPGTRLTVT.

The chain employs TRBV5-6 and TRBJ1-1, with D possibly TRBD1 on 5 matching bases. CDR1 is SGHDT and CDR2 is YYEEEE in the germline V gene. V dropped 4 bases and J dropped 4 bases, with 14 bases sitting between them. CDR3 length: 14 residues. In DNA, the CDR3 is TGTGCCAGCAGCGATGCGGGGGGGATCACTGAAGCTTTCTTT. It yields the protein CASSDAGGITEAFF.